Listed here are 26 T cell receptor beta chains from one sample, sequenced in a study of neurological immune-mediated disorders (dated by TCRdb to the late 2010s). The library was built by means of 5' RACE. TCRdb lists the instrument as Illumina HiSeq 2500. The public sequencing data were trimmed at Q25 with fastp and processed into clonotypes with MiXCR by TCRdb, which kept only in-frame beta chains. Rows merge per CDR3 protein into single entries with the most common DNA and genes. The sample contains 60,000 to 70,000 distinct CDR3 sequences, around 5% of them found a single time. The ten largest clones add up to 5.6% of the sample. The source material was PBMCs. All receptors derive from a human donor with multiple sclerosis. The donor label of this sample is uncertain.

The chain combines TRBV5-1 with TRBJ2-7; D is undetermined. This CDR3 has 17 amino acids. Germline V gene sequence: CDR1 SGHRS, CDR2 YFSETQ. V was shortened by 4 bases and J by 0 bases, with 20 bases between the two germline ends. The CDR3 sequence: CASSPRPGAHYSYEQYF. In nucleotides, the CDR3 is TGCGCCAGCAGCCCGCGCCCCGGAGCACACTACTCCTACGAGCAGTACTTC.

This clonotype was counted only a few times. V and J are TRBV3-1 and TRBJ2-5; D ambiguous. Trimming pared 0 bases from V and 1 base from J, leaving 9 bases between. The CDR3 has 15 amino acids. Germline CDR1 reads LGHDT; CDR2 reads YNNKEL (reference sequence). CDR3 sequence reads: CASSQDLPLQETQYF. The CDR3, as DNA: TGTGCCAGCAGCCAAGATCTCCCTCTCCAAGAGACCCAGTACTTC.

This clonotype was seen at least ten times. The rearrangement joins TRBV5-1 to TRBJ2-2; 7 bases fit TRBD1. This CDR3 contains 14 residues. Looked up from germline, CDR1 is SGHRS and CDR2 is YFSETQ. Trimming at V came to 4 bases and at J to 7 bases, leaving 7 bases not matched to a gene. The CDR3 nucleotides are TGCGCCAGCAGCATTGGGACAGACAACGGGGAGCTGTTTTTT. As protein: CASSIGTDNGELFF. Filled out from reference TRBV5-1 and TRBJ2-2, the complete variable domain reads KAGVTQTPRYLIKTRGQQVTLSCSPISGHRSVSWYQQTPGQGLQFLFEYFSETQRNKGNFPGRFSGRQFSNSRSEMNVSTLELGDSALYLCASSIGTDNGELFFGEGSRLTVL.

This clonotype was recorded many times. V usage is TRBV7-8 and J usage is TRBJ2-3; the D gene is possibly TRBD2 (5 bases). The V gene's germline CDR1 is SGHVS and CDR2 FQNEAQ. Between the trimmed V and J ends, which lost 1 base and 4 bases, there was a span of 6 bases. The CDR3 sequence is 13 residues long. CDR3 coding DNA: TGTGCCAGCAGCTTAGAGGGAGCAGATACGCAGTATTTT. Residues: CASSLEGADTQYF.

This clonotype was counted at least ten times. V gene TRBV20-1 combines with J gene TRBJ2-5, with D maybe TRBD2 (6 bases). This CDR3 comprises 13 residues. V shed 8 bases and J shed 5 bases, with 18 bases lying between them. CDR1 and CDR2 from the germline V gene are DFQATT and SNEGSKA (reference sequence). The CDR3 region has the DNA TGCAGTCAAACCGGGAGCCCCATGGAGACCCAGTACTTC. It translates to CSQTGSPMETQYF.

This clonotype was counted ten times or more. The chain employs TRBV10-2 and TRBJ2-7; D unclear. The V and J ends lost 2 bases and 1 base respectively, with 9 bases between them. The CDR3 runs to 14 residues. CDR1 is WSHSY and CDR2 is SAAADI in the germline V gene. CDR3 DNA sequence: TGCGCCAGCAGTGAGGATGGCGGTTCCTACGAGCAGTACTTC. Protein product: CASSEDGGSYEQYF.

This clonotype was recorded many times. V gene TRBV5-1 combines with J gene TRBJ2-2; D possibly corresponds to TRBD2 (5 bases). This CDR3 is built from 13 residues. Looked up from germline, CDR1 is SGHRS and CDR2 is YFSETQ. Trimming left V 4 bases short and J 4 bases short, with 8 bases between. This chain's CDR3 is CASSIGVTGELFF. The CDR3 DNA reads TGCGCCAGCAGCATCGGGGTCACCGGGGAGCTGTTTTTT.

This clonotype was seen repeatedly, ten times or more. This chain connects TRBV7-8 to TRBJ2-1; weak D call: TRBD2 (5 bases). The CDR3 has 19 residues. Trimming cost V 2 bases and J 5 bases, with 25 bases left between them. CDR1 is SGHVS, CDR2 FQNEAQ, per germline. Here the CDR3 DNA reads TGTGCCAGCAGCTTACAATCAGGTCGGTTGAGAGTGAGGGACAATGAGCAGTTCTTC. Translating gives CASSLQSGRLRVRDNEQFF.

This clonotype was detected many times. CDR3 DNA sequence: TGTGCCAGCAGTTTATCGGGCAGGGAAAAGACTTTCTTT. Protein product: CASSLSGREKTFF. The gene calls are TRBV12-3 or TRBV12-4 and TRBJ1-1; a possible D gene is TRBD1 (5 bases). V lost 2 bases and J 12 bases, leaving 16 bases between the germline ends. The CDR3 is 13 residues long.

This clonotype was counted many times. The rearrangement links TRBV4-1 to TRBJ1-4, with D maybe TRBD1 (6 bases). V lost 0 bases and J 8 bases, leaving 13 bases between the germline ends. Germline loops: CDR1 MGHRA, CDR2 YSYEKL. CDR3 length: 15 residues. The CDR3 here is CASSQDMTGDEKLFF. The CDR3 bases are TGCGCCAGCAGCCAAGATATGACAGGTGACGAAAAACTGTTTTTT.

This clonotype appeared many times. The rearrangement uses TRBV5-5 and TRBJ1-1, with D uncertain. The CDR3 loop spans 15 amino acids. CDR1 and CDR2 from the germline V gene are SGHKS and YYEKEE (reference sequence). The V end lost 4 bases, the J end lost 4 bases, and 17 bases lay between the germline ends. The CDR3 loop reads CASSPGGRSVTEAFF. As DNA, the CDR3 is TGTGCCAGCAGCCCGGGCGGTCGGTCGGTCACTGAAGCTTTCTTT.

This clonotype was seen many times. CDR3 loop: CASSPRTVTDGELFF. The CDR3 region has the DNA TGTGCCAGCAGTCCGAGGACAGTGACGGACGGGGAGCTGTTTTTT. V and J are TRBV27 and TRBJ2-2; D perhaps matches TRBD1 (6 bases). Germline CDR1 and CDR2: MNHEY and SMNVEV (reference sequence). This CDR3 has 15 amino acids. V gave up 5 bases and J gave up 7 bases, with 17 bases separating them.

This clonotype occurred many times. The chain is built from TRBV4-1 and TRBJ2-3; D is unresolved. The V gene's germline CDR1 is MGHRA and CDR2 YSYEKL. V was pared by 0 bases and J by 2 bases, with 9 bases between. The CDR3 runs to 15 residues. CDR3: CASSQDWAVTDTQYF. CDR3 coding DNA: TGCGCCAGCAGCCAAGATTGGGCAGTCACAGATACGCAGTATTTT.

The table lists this clonotype with many counts. V usage is TRBV6-5 and J usage is TRBJ1-6; maybe TRBD1 (6 bases). Trimming removed 6 bases from V and 5 bases from J, with 8 bases in between. Germline V gene sequence: CDR1 MNHEY, CDR2 SVGAGI. This CDR3 has 13 residues. CDR3 nucleotides: TGTGCCAGCAGGGACAGTAATAATTCACCCCTCCACTTT. It is translated as CASRDSNNSPLHF.

This clonotype was found many times. The J gene is TRBJ2-1, the V gene TRBV24-1; 11 bases are a match to TRBD1. The trim removed 6 bases at V and 5 bases at J, leaving 5 bases unmatched. Germline CDR1 is KGHDR and CDR2 is SFDVKD. The CDR3 has 15 residues. CDR3 sequence (DNA): TGTGCCACCAGTCAGGGACAGGGGGGAAACAATGAGCAGTTCTTC. Its protein product is CATSQGQGGNNEQFF.

This clonotype was seen many times. V gene TRBV5-1 combines with J gene TRBJ1-2; 7 bases line up with TRBD1. CDR1 is SGHRS, CDR2 YFSETQ, per germline. The CDR3 is 14 amino acids. J lost 1 base, V lost 5 bases, and 5 bases had no gene match. The CDR3, as DNA: TGCGCCAGCAGAATCCAGGGGGATAACTATGGCTACACCTTC. It codes for CASRIQGDNYGYTF.

There are many counts of this clonotype. V and J are TRBV5-1 and TRBJ1-1; D unresolved. The ends were cut back, 5 bases at V and 6 bases at J, with 17 bases in the middle. The CDR3 consists of 14 residues. Germline CDR1 is SGHRS and CDR2 is YFSETQ. CDR3 amino acids: CASSDSGGSAEAFF. The CDR3 DNA is TGCGCCAGCAGTGATAGCGGAGGGAGTGCTGAAGCTTTCTTT.

This clonotype was seen many times. V and J are TRBV29-1 and TRBJ2-3, with TRBD1 as a possible D gene (6 bases). CDR3 length: 14 amino acids. V lost 5 bases and J 1 base, leaving 13 bases between the germline ends. From germline, CDR1 is SQVTM and CDR2 ANQGSEA. The CDR3, as DNA: TGCAGCGTTTCAAGACAGGTGGGCACAGATACGCAGTATTTT. Translated: CSVSRQVGTDTQYF.

In the case of this clonotype: At one end, the junction sequence differs from germline, possibly due to a read error. The chain has TRBV7-3 and TRBJ2-1; 11 bases align to TRBD1. Germline loops: CDR1 SGHTA, CDR2 FQGTGA. CDR3 length: 15 residues. The CDR3 sequence is CVSSQMGQGGDEQFF. The CDR3 bases are TGTGTCAGCAGCCAGATGGGACAGGGGGGTGATGAGCAGTTCTTC.

This clonotype was observed at least ten times. The chain joins TRBV5-1 to TRBJ2-1; TRBD2 agrees at 12 bases. After removal of 4 bases from V and 4 bases from J, the junction contained 9 bases not matched to a gene. The germline V gene encodes CDR1 SGHRS and CDR2 YFSETQ. The CDR3 has 17 amino acids. The CDR3 loop reads CASSGRGLAGTYNEQFF. Here the CDR3 DNA reads TGCGCCAGCAGCGGGAGAGGACTAGCGGGGACATACAATGAGCAGTTCTTC.

This clonotype was recorded many times. The chain links TRBV11-2 to TRBJ2-5; 8 bases are a match to TRBD1. CDR1 is SGHAT, CDR2 FQNNGV, per germline. The CDR3 consists of 13 residues. Trimming at V came to 5 bases and at J to 3 bases, leaving 2 bases not matched to a gene. CDR3 region: CASSQDREETQYF. For the CDR3, the DNA is TGTGCCAGCAGCCAGGACAGGGAAGAGACCCAGTACTTC.

This clonotype was seen at least ten times. CDR3 coding DNA: TGCAGCGTTGACCCCCATAGCGGGGGGGGAGATACGCAGTATTTT. This codes for CSVDPHSGGGDTQYF. This chain uses TRBV29-1 with TRBJ2-3; 11 nucleotides match TRBD2. There are 15 residues in the CDR3. The J segment lost 5 bases and the V segment lost 3 bases, leaving 7 bases of the junction unmatched. Germline V gene sequence: CDR1 SQVTM, CDR2 ANQGSEA.

This clonotype was seen at least ten times. The V and J genes are TRBV20-1 and TRBJ2-7; 8 positions agree with TRBD1. The junction had 11 bases not matched to a gene; V was cut back by 5 bases and J by 5 bases. The CDR3 runs to 14 residues. Per the germline V gene, CDR1 is DFQATT and CDR2 is SNEGSKA (reference sequence). In nucleotides, the CDR3 is TGCAGTGCTTTTGACAGGGGAGAGACCCACGAGCAGTACTTC. Translated, it gives CSAFDRGETHEQYF.

This clonotype showed up many times. The V call is TRBV11-1, the J call TRBJ2-5, with 7 bases matching TRBD2. This CDR3 contains 14 residues. V lost 4 bases to trimming and J lost 5 bases; unmatched junction nucleotides: 7. Looked up from germline, CDR1 is SGHAT and CDR2 is FQDESV (reference sequence). The CDR3 DNA reads TGTGCCAGCAGCTACAAGACTAGCCCCGAGACCCAGTACTTC. Protein sequence: CASSYKTSPETQYF.

This clonotype was counted ten times or more. V and J are TRBV5-1 and TRBJ2-7; D might be TRBD1 (5 bases). This CDR3 is built from 14 residues. Trimming left V 7 bases short and J 6 bases short, with 20 bases between. Germline CDR1 and CDR2: SGHRS and YFSETQ. The CDR3 DNA sequence: TGCGCCAGCGGGTACAGGCCAGAGGTCTTCGAGCAGTACTTC. Encoded protein: CASGYRPEVFEQYF.

This clonotype was observed at least ten times. V is TRBV18 and J is TRBJ1-5; D uncertain. This CDR3 is built from 13 residues. The V end was cut by 2 bases, the J end by 7 bases, with 9 bases between. The V gene's germline CDR1 is KGHSH and CDR2 LQKENI. CDR3 sequence: CASSPDPEQPQHF. CDR3 nucleotide sequence: TGTGCCAGCTCACCAGATCCCGAACAGCCCCAGCATTTT.